This T cell receptor beta chain was sequenced during a study of PD-1 blockade in classical Hodgkin lymphoma. On the study more broadly: Intravenous nivolumab at 3 mg/kg was given to patients every 2 weeks.

Study outcomes and limitations: Compared with healthy donors, newly diagnosed patients reportedly showed lower baseline TCR diversity.

Each and every patient relapsed after autologous stem cell transplantation, and patients got differing brentuximab vedotin exposure. Complete response, partial response or progressive disease constituted the best responses recorded. Produced via immunoSEQ multiplex PCR; TCRdb's table is partial and in-frame only. The profile shows just under 100,000 clones, roughly 84% of them singletons. This clone was recorded only once. The antigen is undetermined. This receptor was obtained from a human donor with classical Hodgkin lymphoma. The source was peripheral blood mononuclear cells (PBMCs), collected at baseline.

The CDR3, as DNA: TGTGCCAGCAGCGTCCTTAGCGGGAGGGCGTACAATGAGCAGTTCTTC. Translated: CASSVLSGRAYNEQFF. The chain couples TRBV9 to TRBJ2-1; TRBD2 agrees at 11 bases. Trimming at V came to 2 bases and at J to 4 bases, leaving 5 bases not matched to a gene. Per the germline V gene, CDR1 is SGDLS and CDR2 is YYNGEE. The CDR3 has 16 residues.